The clone carrying this T cell receptor beta chain was observed a single time. Its antigen is as yet unknown. The source of the sample is a study of chemoradiotherapy in HPV16-positive cancers. Study results and caveats: Better recurrence-free survival went with HPV-responsive T-cell expansion in HPV16-positive patients. During treatment, candidate HPV-specific clones and E7-related motifs expanded in tumor.

Repertoires were sampled repeatedly during chemoradiotherapy. The germline V and J ends were trimmed by 7 bases and 2 bases, with 12 bases remaining between them. Germline lookup yields CDR1 SQVTM and CDR2 ANQGSEA. The CDR3 has 13 residues. TCRdb's table, derived via immunoSEQ multiplex PCR, lists solely in-frame clones and lacks some. Seen here are around 12,000 clones, less than 80% observed once, and the top ten hold roughly a fifth. Sampling was performed from a patient who underwent chemoradiotherapy. The receptor was isolated from a human donor with HPV-associated anogenital cancer. The chain couples TRBV29-1 to TRBJ2-1; either TRBD1 or TRBD2 may supply D (6 bases each). The CDR3 sequence is CSGGGRTYNEQFF. The CDR3 DNA reads TGCAGCGGAGGGGGGAGGACCTACAATGAGCAGTTCTTC.